This record concerns one T cell receptor beta chain sequence. This sample stems from a study of blood T cell repertoires in COVID-19. The wider study: Sites in the United States, Italy and Spain provided acute and convalescent COVID-19 samples. PBMCs, B-cell-depleted T cells, or T cells provided the cDNA or gDNA that made up the material.

Source study methods: Amplification from reference gene primers served as the basis for estimated nucleated cell counts. The protocol was immunoSEQ multiplex PCR, while the TCRdb copy is restricted to in-frame clones and leaves out a portion. V and J calls and clone size are given by that table; D and trimming were obtained from the DNA. The sample gives around 250,000 clones, approximately 85% of which show up once; around 2% is in the top ten. Germline V gives CDR1 SGDLS, CDR2 YYNGEE. Trimming pared 3 bases from V and 2 bases from J, leaving 6 bases between. The CDR3 sequence is 13 residues long. Sequenced material: PBMCs or T cells enriched from blood (not recorded which). The genes are TRBV9 and TRBJ2-1; D ambiguous. This TCR was recovered from a woman between 50 and 59 years old who had recovered from COVID-19. The CDR3 nucleotides are TGTGCCAGCAGCGAATCTACCTACAATGAGCAGTTCTTC. This codes for CASSESTYNEQFF.